Below are 28 T cell receptor beta chains sequenced from a single sample in a study of T cells expressing NK-cell markers. TCRdb reprocessed the 5' RACE reads and keeps a single row for each CDR3 protein, giving no DNA. The sample data list about 110,000 distinct CDR3 sequences. Material for sequencing was blood T cells: a sorted CD56 or NKG2C T cell subset, CD4+ or CD8+ T cells, or bulk PBMC T cells (not recorded which). The receptors originated from a woman aged 18-70 years in good health.

This chain uses TRBV7-2 with TRBJ2-1; with no DNA, the TCRdb D assignment of TRBD2 cannot be verified. The CDR3 extends over 15 amino acids. Per the germline V gene, CDR1 is SGHTA and CDR2 is FQGNSA. This chain's CDR3 is CASSHPRDFLNEQFF.

The chain has TRBV4-1 and TRBJ2-2. The V gene's germline CDR1 is MGHRA and CDR2 YSYEKL. CDR3 length: 12 residues. The CDR3 sequence: CASSQSTGELFF.

The chain employs TRBV27 and TRBJ2-3. The CDR3 is made up of 14 amino acids. CDR1 is MNHEY, CDR2 SMNVEV, per germline (reference sequence). CDR3 amino acids: CASSLFGHTDTQYF.

This chain uses TRBV29-1 with TRBJ1-3; TCRdb's D gene call, TRBD1, goes unchecked for lack of DNA. Per germline, CDR1 SQVTM and CDR2 ANQGSEA. The CDR3 is 15 residues long. This CDR3 is CSVAGQGAAGNTIYF.

V gene TRBV29-1 combines with J gene TRBJ2-2; checking the TCRdb D call of TRBD1 is not possible without DNA. Germline V gene data show CDR1 as SQVTM and CDR2 as ANQGSEA. This CDR3 has 14 amino acids. CDR3 residues: CSAYGTGGPGELFF.

V and J are TRBV19 and TRBJ1-1; the TCRdb call, TRBD1, lacks DNA for checking. CDR3 length: 16 residues. Germline CDR1 is LNHDA and CDR2 is SQIVND (reference sequence). CDR3 residues: CASRRGQDERNTEAFF.

This chain connects TRBV2 to TRBJ1-1. Germline V gene data show CDR1 as SNHLY and CDR2 as FYNNEI. This CDR3 region has 14 residues. The CDR3 here is CARGLGGGNTEAFF.

This rearrangement joins TRBV5-6 to TRBJ2-4. CDR3 size: 15 residues. Germline V lookup: CDR1 SGHDT, CDR2 YYEEEE. The CDR3 is CASTDGGVGKNIQYF.

V and J are TRBV20-1 and TRBJ2-3; TCRdb lists TRBD1, though no DNA is available to test this call. Germline V CDR1 and CDR2: DFQATT, SNEGSKA (reference sequence). This CDR3 contains 14 residues. CDR3 residues: CSAPLGGGPDTQYF.

The chain links TRBV4-1 to TRBJ2-2; absent DNA, TCRdb's TRBD2 call cannot be checked. Germline CDR1 and CDR2: MGHRA and YSYEKL. The CDR3 totals 13 residues. This CDR3 is CASSQLLPRELFF.

CDR3 residues: CASRGGEAEGTEAFF. The chain recombines TRBV25-1 with TRBJ1-1. The V gene's germline CDR1 is MGHDK and CDR2 SYGVNS. The CDR3 is 15 residues long.

The chain has TRBV5-1 and TRBJ2-7. CDR3 size: 13 residues. Looked up from germline, CDR1 is SGHRS and CDR2 is YFSETQ. The CDR3 loop reads CASSSEASYEQYF.

The V gene is TRBV3-1, the J gene TRBJ1-2. Germline V lookup: CDR1 LGHDT, CDR2 YNNKEL (reference sequence). This CDR3 is built from 14 residues. CDR3 loop: CASSQLKGYYGYTF.

The J gene is TRBJ2-7, the V gene TRBV12-3 or TRBV12-4; TCRdb gives TRBD1 as the D gene, but with no DNA this cannot be confirmed. The CDR3 has 15 residues. CDR3: CASSFPGTGSYEQYF.

CDR3 amino acids: CASSRPDGGWDTQYF. This chain joins TRBV3-1 and TRBJ2-3; the D call of TRBD2 rests on TCRdb alone, since no DNA is present to check it. The CDR3 is 15 residues long. The germline V gene encodes CDR1 LGHDT and CDR2 YNNKEL (reference sequence).

The chain carries TRBV20-1 and TRBJ2-1; TCRdb returns TRBD1, unconfirmable since there is no DNA. The CDR3 spans 15 residues. Germline V gene sequence: CDR1 DFQATT, CDR2 SNEGSKA (reference sequence). CDR3 amino acids: CSAPGRGADYNEQFF.

This rearrangement joins TRBV24-1 to TRBJ1-2; the TCRdb call, TRBD1, lacks DNA for checking. Germline V gives CDR1 KGHDR, CDR2 SFDVKD. The CDR3 has 14 residues. CDR3 residues: CATSGTGTNYGYTF.

The rearrangement joins TRBV24-1 to TRBJ2-5; TCRdb reports TRBD1, a call that lacks DNA to check it against. The germline gives CDR1 KGHDR, CDR2 SFDVKD. The CDR3 runs to 16 residues. The CDR3 here is CATSDSYGQDGETQYF.

This chain links TRBV7-9 with TRBJ2-5; without DNA, the TCRdb call of TRBD2 cannot be checked. Germline CDR1 SEHNR, CDR2 FQNEAQ (reference sequence). The CDR3 sequence is 14 residues long. The CDR3 sequence is CASSSTSAQETQYF.

The CDR3 sequence is CSARRDFEITDPDTQYF. This chain links TRBV20-1 with TRBJ2-3. The CDR3 length is 17 residues. CDR1 is DFQATT and CDR2 is SNEGSKA in the germline V gene (reference sequence).

The gene calls are TRBV12-3 or TRBV12-4 and TRBJ2-5; the D call from TCRdb, TRBD1, cannot be confirmed without DNA. The CDR3 covers 12 residues. The CDR3 here is CASSLQGETQYF.

J is TRBJ1-2 and V is TRBV5-4; lacking DNA, the TRBD1 call made by TCRdb goes unchecked. CDR3 length: 17 residues. Germline V lookup: CDR1 SGHNT, CDR2 YYREEE (reference sequence). The CDR3 protein is CASSLPIWAGGVHGYTF.

The chain links TRBV29-1 to TRBJ2-7; TCRdb's D gene call, TRBD2, goes unchecked for lack of DNA. Germline V CDR1 and CDR2: SQVTM, ANQGSEA. CDR3 length equals 12 residues. The CDR3 spells CSVEATNYEQYF.

The genes are TRBV7-2 and TRBJ2-7; TCRdb reports TRBD1, a call that lacks DNA to check it against. Germline V gene data show CDR1 as SGHTA and CDR2 as FQGNSA. The CDR3 extends over 13 amino acids. The CDR3 is CATVGDRGFEQYF.

The chain recombines TRBV28 with TRBJ1-5; lacking DNA, the TRBD1 call made by TCRdb goes unchecked. The CDR3 length is 15 residues. The germline V gene has CDR1 MDHEN and CDR2 SYDVKM. CDR3 in amino acids: CASSPQVWGNQPQHF.

The J gene is TRBJ1-1, the V gene TRBV9; TCRdb's D gene call, TRBD1, goes unchecked for lack of DNA. This CDR3 has 17 residues. Germline V gene lookup returns CDR1 SGDLS and CDR2 YYNGEE. The CDR3 loop is CASSVEEGTGPFTEAFF. Using reference TRBV9 and TRBJ1-1 for the parts outside the CDR3, the full variable domain is DSGVTQTPKHLITATGQRVTLRCSPRSGDLSVYWYQQSLDQGLQFLIQYYNGEERAKGNILERFSAQQFPDLHSELNLSSLELGDSALYFCASSVEEGTGPFTEAFFGQGTRLTVV.

The gene calls are TRBV15 and TRBJ2-1; without DNA, the TCRdb call of TRBD2 cannot be checked. Germline CDR1 LNHNV, CDR2 YYDKDF (reference sequence). CDR3 size: 14 residues. The CDR3 loop reads CATSMMRGGGEQFF.

CDR3: CSASSLEDTWPYEQYF. This chain links TRBV20-1 with TRBJ2-7; TCRdb's D call, TRBD1, is unchecked because there is no DNA. The CDR3 totals 16 residues. The germline V gene has CDR1 DFQATT and CDR2 SNEGSKA (reference sequence).